This T cell receptor (beta chain) was sequenced during a study of T cell repertoires in cytomegalovirus infection. The overall study: Public TCR beta signatures provided an indication of both CMV infection and a matching HLA type.

The CDR3 length is 13 residues. Turning to this clonotype: Its antigen is as yet unknown. Compared with germline, one end of the junction differs, possibly owing to a read error.

Study results and limitations: Dominating the ex vivo response were TCR beta clonotypes that were CMV-specific and HLA-C-restricted. Cumulated frequencies of public TCR beta families served to identify carriers of CMV plus the relevant HLA.

TCRdb reanalysed the reads using MiXCR and keeps one entry per CDR3 protein. The sample lists approximately 200,000 distinct CDR3 sequences; roughly 20% were seen once. The TCR originated in a human donor in good health (CMV status not recorded). Some clones in this sample may be carry-over from other donors' samples. The gene calls are TRBV7-1 and TRBJ2-5; D is possibly TRBD1 or TRBD2 (5 bases each). TRBV7-1 is placed among ORFs of uncertain function. The specimen sequenced was CD8+ T cells from PBMCs. CDR3 bases: TGTGTCAGCATCGGGGACGGTAAAGAGACCCAGTACTTC. Translated, it gives CVSIGDGKETQYF.